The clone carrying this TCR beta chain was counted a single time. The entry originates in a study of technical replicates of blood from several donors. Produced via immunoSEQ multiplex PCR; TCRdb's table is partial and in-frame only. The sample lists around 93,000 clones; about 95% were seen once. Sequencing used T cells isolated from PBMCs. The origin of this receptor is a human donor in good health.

CDR3 nucleotides: TGTGCCAGTAGTAAGCGGGAGACTTATGAGCAGTTCTTC. Its translation: CASSKRETYEQFF. The rearrangement uses TRBV19 and TRBJ2-1, with TRBD2 matching 8 bases. The V gene's germline CDR1 is LNHDA and CDR2 SQIVND (reference sequence). The CDR3 sequence is 13 residues long. The J segment lost 8 bases and the V segment lost 4 bases, leaving 4 bases of the junction unmatched.